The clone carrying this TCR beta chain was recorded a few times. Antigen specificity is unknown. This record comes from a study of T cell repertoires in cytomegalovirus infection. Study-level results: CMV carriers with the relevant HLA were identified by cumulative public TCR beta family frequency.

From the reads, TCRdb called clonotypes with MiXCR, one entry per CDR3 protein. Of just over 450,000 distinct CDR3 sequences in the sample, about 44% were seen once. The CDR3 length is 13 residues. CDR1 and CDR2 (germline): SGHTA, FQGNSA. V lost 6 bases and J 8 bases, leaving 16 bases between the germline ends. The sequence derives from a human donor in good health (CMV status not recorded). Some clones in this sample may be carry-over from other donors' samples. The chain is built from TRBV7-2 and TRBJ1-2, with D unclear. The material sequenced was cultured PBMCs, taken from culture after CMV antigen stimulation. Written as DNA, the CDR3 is TGTGCCAGCAGTGCCGGGCCTTCTGGGGGCTACACCTTC. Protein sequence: CASSAGPSGGYTF.